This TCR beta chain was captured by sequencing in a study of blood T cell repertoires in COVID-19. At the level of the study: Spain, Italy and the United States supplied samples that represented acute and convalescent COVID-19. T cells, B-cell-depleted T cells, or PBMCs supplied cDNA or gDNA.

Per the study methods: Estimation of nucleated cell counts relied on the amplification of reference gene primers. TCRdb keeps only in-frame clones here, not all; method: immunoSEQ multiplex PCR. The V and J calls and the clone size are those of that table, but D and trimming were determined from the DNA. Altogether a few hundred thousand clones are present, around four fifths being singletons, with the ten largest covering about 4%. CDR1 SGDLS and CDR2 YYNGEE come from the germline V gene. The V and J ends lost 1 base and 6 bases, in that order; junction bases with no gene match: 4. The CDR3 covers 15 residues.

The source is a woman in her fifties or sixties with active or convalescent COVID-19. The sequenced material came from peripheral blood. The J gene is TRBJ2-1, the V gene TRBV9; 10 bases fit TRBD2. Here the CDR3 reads CASSVLAGVPNEQFF. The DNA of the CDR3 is TGTGCCAGCAGCGTACTAGCGGGAGTTCCCAATGAGCAGTTCTTC. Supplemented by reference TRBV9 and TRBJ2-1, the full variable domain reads DSGVTQTPKHLITATGQRVTLRCSPRSGDLSVYWYQQSLDQGLQFLIQYYNGEERAKGNILERFSAQQFPDLHSELNLSSLELGDSALYFCASSVLAGVPNEQFFGPGTRLTVL.